Here is one TCR beta chain with its context. The antigen is undetermined. This entry comes from a study of blood T cells in healthy people across ages. Study-level points and caveats: TCR beta diversity was tightly associated with the proportion of naive T cells. Total diversity from one million sequenced T cells was likely underestimated. Donor CMV infection status was unknown, possibly confounding age-related changes in expanded clonotypes.

V lost 5 bases and J lost 1, with 14 bases in between. The CDR3 sequence is 15 residues long. Germline V gives CDR1 SGHTA, CDR2 FQGNSA. For the second PCR, which ran for 7 to 11 cycles, a sample-barcoded 5' primer and a J-beta primer mix were used. From each sample, at least 2.5 million paired-end reads containing CDR3 were obtained. One entry per CDR3 protein, called by TCRdb with MiXCR from the 5' RACE reads. The repertoire includes about 2 million distinct CDR3 sequences, around half of them detected once, and about 2.1% sits in the top ten. The chain is built from TRBV7-2 and TRBJ1-1, with D possibly matching TRBD1 (5 bases). Material for sequencing was blood. This TCR derives from a woman in her forties in good health. The CDR3 DNA reads as TGTGCCAGCAGCGCGCACGGGACTTCGAACACTGAAGCTTTCTTT. Its protein product is CASSAHGTSNTEAFF. Full variable domain (rest looked up from reference TRBV7-2 and TRBJ1-1): GAGVSQSPSNKVTEKGKDVELRCDPISGHTALYWYRQSLGQGLEFLIYFQGNSAPDKSGLPSDRFSAERTGGSVSTLTIQRTQQEDSAVYLCASSAHGTSNTEAFFGQGTRLTVV.